These 23 T cell receptor beta chains share one sample of origin, sequenced in a study of breast tumors, draining lymph nodes, adjacent tissues. Breast cancer patients provided tissue from their axillary draining lymph nodes. TCRdb passed the multiplex PCR reads through MiXCR, listing each CDR3 protein once. Counted here are under 300,000 distinct CDR3 sequences, roughly a third occurring once; the ten biggest clones make up approximately 3.6%. The sample taken for sequencing was axillary lymph node tissue. These receptors came from a female donor with breast cancer. Some clones in this sample may be carry-over from other donors' samples.

This clonotype has ten or more counts. V gene TRBV11-2 combines with J gene TRBJ2-1, with 9 bases aligning to TRBD1. The trim removed 4 bases at V and 7 bases at J, leaving 11 bases unmatched. Germline CDR1 and CDR2: SGHAT and FQNNGV. The CDR3 runs to 16 residues. In DNA form, the CDR3 reads TGTGCCAGCAGCTCCGGGCTAATTGACAGGGGGAATGAGCAGTTCTTC. This encodes CASSSGLIDRGNEQFF.

This clonotype was detected ten times or more. J is TRBJ1-3 and V is TRBV20-1; 7 positions agree with TRBD1. Germline CDR1 is DFQATT and CDR2 is SNEGSKA (reference sequence). Trimming cost V 5 bases and J 3 bases; bases outside gene matches: 7. This CDR3 contains 14 residues. CDR3 coding DNA: TGCAGTGCTTCAAAGACAGGGATTGGAAACACCATATATTTT. Translated: CSASKTGIGNTIYF.

This clonotype was observed many times. The genes are TRBV15 and TRBJ2-1, with 14 bases fitting TRBD2. Germline trimming cut 5 bases from V and 9 bases from J; bases unmatched to any gene: 6. Germline CDR1 and CDR2: LNHNV and YYDKDF (reference sequence). The CDR3 is made up of 15 amino acids. This CDR3 reads CATSAEGTSGSEQFF. CDR3 in DNA: TGTGCCACCAGCGCAGAGGGGACTAGCGGGAGTGAGCAGTTCTTC.

This clonotype was seen at least ten times. The genes are TRBV5-6 and TRBJ1-6, with 8 bases lining up with TRBD1. V lost 0 bases and J lost 5; bases outside the gene matches: 13. CDR1 is SGHDT, CDR2 YYEEEE, per germline. CDR3 length: 19 amino acids. CDR3 region: CASSLAIVSGRGHNSPLHF. DNA for the CDR3: TGTGCCAGCAGCTTGGCAATCGTATCGGGCAGGGGGCATAATTCACCCCTCCACTTT.

This clonotype was seen only a few times. Just one base apart from a much larger clone, this may be a read error. The genes are TRBV20-1 and TRBJ2-7, with 14 bases fitting TRBD2. The germline V gene encodes CDR1 DFQATT and CDR2 SNEGSKA (reference sequence). The CDR3 is 14 amino acids. J was trimmed by 6 bases and V by 3 bases; bases with no gene match: 4. The CDR3 is CSASMGLAGAEQYF. CDR3 nucleotides: TGCAGTGCTAGCATGGGACTAGCGGGAGCCGAGCAGTACTTC.

This clonotype was seen at least ten times. The rearrangement joins TRBV20-1 to TRBJ2-3; 8 positions agree with TRBD2. The CDR3 has 16 residues. V was pared by 0 bases and J by 0 bases, with 5 bases of the junction left unmatched. Germline V gene sequence: CDR1 DFQATT, CDR2 SNEGSKA (reference sequence). CDR3 DNA sequence: TGCAGTGCTAGAGATTTAGCGGGGCATAGCACAGATACGCAGTATTTT. The encoded protein is CSARDLAGHSTDTQYF.

The rearrangement joins TRBV28 to TRBJ1-2, with D perhaps TRBD1 (5 bases). V was clipped by 0 bases and J by 11 bases, with 10 bases between them. The CDR3 loop spans 12 amino acids. Germline CDR1 reads MDHEN; CDR2 reads SYDVKM. As DNA, the CDR3 is TGTGCCAGCAGTTTATGGGGGCGCGGTTACACCTTC. This sequence encodes CASSLWGRGYTF.

This chain uses TRBV20-1 with TRBJ2-1; 8 bases fit TRBD2. Germline trimming cut 7 bases from V and 6 bases from J; bases unmatched to any gene: 11. Per germline, CDR1 DFQATT and CDR2 SNEGSKA (reference sequence). CDR3 size: 14 residues. CDR3 sequence reads: CSEVSGTNPNEQFF. DNA for the CDR3: TGCAGTGAGGTTAGCGGGACCAACCCCAATGAGCAGTTCTTC.

The J gene is TRBJ1-2, the V gene TRBV6-5, with no clear D. Germline V gives CDR1 MNHEY, CDR2 SVGAGI. This CDR3 is built from 11 residues. The V and J ends lost 7 bases and 4 bases respectively, with 7 bases between them. The CDR3 region is CASTATYGYTF. DNA for the CDR3: TGTGCCAGCACGGCAACCTATGGCTACACCTTC.

This chain connects TRBV6-5 to TRBJ2-5; tentative D call: TRBD2 (6 bases). V was shortened by 5 bases and J by 2 bases, with 15 bases between the two germline ends. Germline lookup yields CDR1 MNHEY and CDR2 SVGAGI. The CDR3 spans 15 residues. The CDR3 DNA reads as TGTGCCAGCAGTCCCGCCTCCGGGGGACAAGAGACCCAGTACTTC. It yields the protein CASSPASGGQETQYF.

This clonotype was counted ten times or more. The chain is built from TRBV7-9 and TRBJ2-1, with D tentatively TRBD1 (5 bases). The CDR3 length is 14 residues. V lost 1 base and J lost 8, with 12 bases in between. Germline values: CDR1 SEHNR, CDR2 FQNEAQ (reference sequence). Here the CDR3 DNA reads TGTGCCAGCAGCTTAGGGCAGGGCGGAGATGAGCAGTTCTTC. Translation: CASSLGQGGDEQFF.

This clonotype appeared many times. The rearrangement links TRBV7-9 to TRBJ2-3; no reliable D call. V was clipped by 6 bases and J by 5 bases, with 18 bases between them. In germline, CDR1 is SEHNR, CDR2 FQNEAQ (reference sequence). This CDR3 is 15 amino acids long. The CDR3 DNA is TGTGCCAGCAGTTCAACACGGAACATAGGAGATACGCAGTATTTT. Encoded protein: CASSSTRNIGDTQYF.

In its sample, this clonotype was seen many times. This CDR3 reads CASSYSKAGNSPLHF. CDR3 in DNA: TGTGCCAGCAGTTACTCGAAGGCGGGTAATTCACCCCTCCACTTT. The V and J genes are TRBV6-5 and TRBJ1-6; D is ambiguous. V was cut by 0 bases and J by 6 bases, with 9 bases left in between. This CDR3 region has 15 residues. CDR1 MNHEY and CDR2 SVGAGI come from the germline V gene.

This clonotype was picked up many times. The chain links TRBV20-1 to TRBJ2-3, with 7 bases matching TRBD2. V shed 0 bases, J shed 2 bases, and the junction held 11 bases outside the gene matches. The germline CDR1 and CDR2 sequences are DFQATT and SNEGSKA (reference sequence). This CDR3 contains 17 residues. The DNA of the CDR3 is TGCAGTGCTAGAGATCCCTCCAGAGCGGGGATCACAGATACGCAGTATTTT. Translated, it gives CSARDPSRAGITDTQYF.

J is TRBJ1-5 and V is TRBV20-1, with 7 bases fitting TRBD1. The CDR3 spans 13 residues. Germline CDR1 reads DFQATT; CDR2 reads SNEGSKA (reference sequence). The V segment lost 6 bases and the J segment 2 bases; nucleotides outside the gene matches: 4. The CDR3 region is CSADGQGNQPQHF. The CDR3 DNA sequence: TGCAGTGCGGATGGACAGGGCAATCAGCCCCAGCATTTT.

This clonotype was found a few times. This sequence joins TRBV11-3 and TRBJ1-1, with D tentatively TRBD1 (5 bases). CDR3 size: 14 residues. The germline V gene has CDR1 SGHNT and CDR2 YENEEA. Trimming stripped 3 bases from V and 3 bases from J, with 11 bases between. CDR3 nucleotide sequence: TGTGCCAGCAGCTTGGGGCGCAGGGACACTGAAGCTTTCTTT. Its protein product is CASSLGRRDTEAFF. Full variable domain (missing parts from reference TRBV11-3 and TRBJ1-1): EAGVVQSPRYKIIEKKQPVAFWCNPISGHNTLYWYLQNLGQGPELLIRYENEEAVDDSQLPKDRFSAERLKGVDSTLKIQPAELGDSAVYLCASSLGRRDTEAFFGQGTRLTVV.

Of note for this clonotype: A much larger clonotype is one base distant, so this may be a read error. This chain joins TRBV7-9 and TRBJ1-3, with 8 bases matching TRBD1. The germline gives CDR1 SEHNR, CDR2 FQNEAQ (reference sequence). This CDR3 region has 14 residues. The CDR3, as DNA: TGTGCCAGCAGCGGACAGGGTGTTGGAAACGCCATATATTTT. Its protein product is CASSGQGVGNAIYF. Full variable domain (outside the CDR3, taken from reference TRBV7-9 and TRBJ1-3): DTGVSQNPRHKITKRGQNVTFRCDPISEHNRLYWYRQTLGQGPEFLTYFQNEAQLEKSRLLSDRFSAERPKGSFSTLEIQRTEQGDSAMYLCASSGQGVGNAIYFGEGSWLTVV.

The chain links TRBV29-1 to TRBJ2-1; 14 bases are a match to TRBD2. The length of the CDR3 is 13 residues. Germline V gene sequence: CDR1 SQVTM, CDR2 ANQGSEA. V lost 6 bases and J lost 6; bases outside the gene matches: 1. The DNA for the CDR3 is TGCAGCGTCGGACTAGCGGGAGGCAATGAGCAGTTCTTC. It is translated as CSVGLAGGNEQFF.

This clonotype showed up many times. The CDR3 loop is CASSLWGSGVGDTQYF. DNA of the CDR3: TGTGCCAGCAGCTTATGGGGTAGCGGGGTGGGGGATACGCAGTATTTT. The rearrangement joins TRBV7-2 to TRBJ2-3; 8 bases line up with TRBD2. CDR3 length: 16 residues. From germline, CDR1 is SGHTA and CDR2 FQGNSA. Trimming cost V 2 bases and J 6 bases; bases outside gene matches: 10.

This chain links TRBV7-9 with TRBJ2-7; 8 nucleotides match TRBD2. The CDR3 sequence is 14 residues long. V trimming: 2 bases; J trimming: 5 bases; junction bases outside the gene matches: 5. The germline CDR1 and CDR2 sequences are SEHNR and FQNEAQ (reference sequence). CDR3 in amino acids: CASSLTGGPHEQYF. In nucleotides, the CDR3 is TGTGCCAGCAGCTTAACGGGAGGGCCCCACGAGCAGTACTTC.

This clonotype was seen many times. The CDR3 nucleotides read TGTGCCAGCAGTTACTCGAGGGTTGGCATTCAGTACTTC. This gives the protein CASSYSRVGIQYF. The chain carries TRBV6-5 and TRBJ2-4, with D perhaps matching TRBD2 (5 bases). Germline V CDR1 and CDR2: MNHEY, SVGAGI. The germline V and J ends were trimmed by 0 bases and 9 bases, with 9 bases remaining between them. The CDR3 is 13 residues long.

The sample holds many counts of this clonotype. V gene TRBV20-1 combines with J gene TRBJ2-1, with 12 bases that match TRBD2. The V segment lost 3 bases and the J segment 3 bases; nucleotides outside the gene matches: 6. The CDR3 contains 16 residues. Germline V lookup: CDR1 DFQATT, CDR2 SNEGSKA (reference sequence). The CDR3 protein is CSASFLAGGLYNEQFF. CDR3 nucleotide sequence: TGCAGTGCTAGCTTTCTAGCGGGAGGGCTCTACAATGAGCAGTTCTTC.

This clonotype was counted at least ten times. This rearrangement joins TRBV9 to TRBJ2-1, with 7 bases lining up with TRBD2. Looked up from germline, CDR1 is SGDLS and CDR2 is YYNGEE. Germline trimming cut 3 bases from V and 8 bases from J; bases unmatched to any gene: 14. The CDR3 sequence is 16 residues long. As DNA, the CDR3 is TGTGCCAGCAGCGCGGGGTCTGTGGGGAGGGCGGATGAGCAGTTCTTC. Residues: CASSAGSVGRADEQFF.